One sample yielded the 13 T cell receptor beta chains listed below, sequenced in a study of T-cell reconstitution after alpha-beta-depleted transplantation in children. A library of TCRbeta sequences, prepared with unique molecular identifiers, was generated. TCRdb independently ran MiXCR on the PCR reads; one entry per CDR3 protein. Of approximately 500,000 distinct CDR3 sequences in the sample, roughly 10% were seen once. The sample consisted of PBMCs, taken before TCRalphabeta/CD19-depleted stem cell transplant. These receptors all come from a child aged 2 to 10 with inherited bone marrow failure, due to receive a stem cell transplant.

The chain is built from TRBV11-2 and TRBJ2-5; D might be TRBD2 (6 bases). Germline V gene lookup returns CDR1 SGHAT and CDR2 FQNNGV. This CDR3 is 14 amino acids long. Trimming pared 5 bases from V and 1 base from J, leaving 11 bases between. CDR3 coding DNA: TGTGCCAGCAGCCCTCTAGCGTTCCAAGAGACCCAGTACTTC. Its translation: CASSPLAFQETQYF.

This clonotype was picked up many times. V and J are TRBV4-3 and TRBJ1-2; 8 bases match TRBD1. The V gene's germline CDR1 is LGHNA and CDR2 YSLEER. After removal of 0 bases from V and 6 bases from J, the junction contained 6 bases not matched to a gene. The CDR3 is made up of 15 amino acids. CDR3 nucleotide sequence: TGCGCCAGCAGCCAAGAATCGGACAGGGTGGATGGCTACACCTTC. Translating gives CASSQESDRVDGYTF.

Many counts were recorded for this clonotype. The CDR3 nucleotides are TGTGCCAGCAGTTACTCTGGACAGGGCCGGGAGACCCAGTACTTC. Translating it yields CASSYSGQGRETQYF. The chain couples TRBV6-5 to TRBJ2-5; 8 bases align to TRBD1. Looked up from germline, CDR1 is MNHEY and CDR2 is SVGAGI. This CDR3 has 15 residues. With V trimmed by 0 bases and J by 5 bases, 5 bases remained unmatched.

The rearrangement links TRBV27 to TRBJ2-1; D may match TRBD1 or TRBD2 (5 bases each). Per the germline V gene, CDR1 is MNHEY and CDR2 is SMNVEV (reference sequence). V was cut by 4 bases and J by 7 bases, with 14 bases left in between. The CDR3 runs to 14 residues. For the CDR3, the DNA is TGTGCCAGCAGTTCATGGACTGAGGGGAATGAGCAGTTCTTC. It specifies CASSSWTEGNEQFF.

V and J are TRBV20-1 and TRBJ1-1, with D tentatively TRBD1 (6 bases). The germline V gene has CDR1 DFQATT and CDR2 SNEGSKA (reference sequence). The V gene lost 2 bases and the J gene lost 0 bases, with 16 bases spanning the gap. The CDR3 covers 16 residues. The CDR3 loop is CSARKLGGYVNTEAFF. CDR3 coding DNA: TGCAGTGCTAGAAAATTGGGGGGCTACGTGAACACTGAAGCTTTCTTT.

The sample holds many counts of this clonotype. The chain links TRBV9 to TRBJ2-7; TRBD2 aligns across 16 bases. J lost 3 bases, V lost 3 bases, and 6 bases had no gene match. The germline V gene encodes CDR1 SGDLS and CDR2 YYNGEE. The CDR3 contains 17 residues. CDR3 sequence reads: CASSAGTSGRGDYEQYF. The CDR3 coding sequence is TGTGCCAGCAGCGCCGGGACTAGCGGGAGGGGAGACTACGAGCAGTACTTC.

This clonotype was detected ten times or more. This CDR3 is CSVEGRGFQETQYF. CDR3 DNA: TGCAGCGTTGAGGGGAGGGGTTTTCAAGAGACCCAGTACTTC. The V gene is TRBV29-1, the J gene TRBJ2-5, with 7 bases lining up with TRBD2. CDR1 is SQVTM, CDR2 ANQGSEA, per germline. The J segment lost 2 bases and the V segment lost 3 bases, leaving 6 bases of the junction unmatched. The CDR3 has 14 residues.

This sequence joins TRBV20-1 and TRBJ2-3; TRBD2 matches 12 bases. The length of the CDR3 is 14 residues. The trim removed 6 bases at V and 3 bases at J, leaving 4 bases unmatched. Germline-derived CDR1 and CDR2 are DFQATT and SNEGSKA (reference sequence). CDR3 amino acids: CSASTSGSTDTQYF. In DNA form, the CDR3 reads TGCAGTGCCTCGACTAGCGGGAGTACAGATACGCAGTATTTT.

This clonotype has a handful of counts. V usage is TRBV5-1 and J usage is TRBJ2-5; D perhaps matches TRBD1 (6 bases). Trimming shortened V by 4 bases and J by 1 base, and 11 bases separated the two germline ends. The CDR3 covers 14 residues. Germline V gene sequence: CDR1 SGHRS, CDR2 YFSETQ. CDR3: CASSVGTPQETQYF. CDR3 nucleotide sequence: TGCGCCAGCAGCGTGGGGACACCCCAAGAGACCCAGTACTTC. Looking up the rest from reference TRBV5-1 and TRBJ2-5 gives the full variable domain: KAGVTQTPRYLIKTRGQQVTLSCSPISGHRSVSWYQQTPGQGLQFLFEYFSETQRNKGNFPGRFSGRQFSNSRSEMNVSTLELGDSALYLCASSVGTPQETQYFGPGTRLLVL.

The V call is TRBV4-2, the J call TRBJ1-1; D uncertain. V was shortened by 0 bases and J by 4 bases, with 6 bases between the two germline ends. Germline V CDR1 and CDR2: LGHNA, YNFKEQ. This CDR3 contains 13 residues. The CDR3 DNA reads as TGTGCCAGCAGCCAAGAAAAGATCACTGAAGCTTTCTTT. It translates to CASSQEKITEAFF.

This clonotype has ten or more counts. The J gene is TRBJ1-2, the V gene TRBV20-1; D unclear. The CDR3 has 12 amino acids. The germline gives CDR1 DFQATT, CDR2 SNEGSKA (reference sequence). V was cut by 3 bases and J by 2 bases, with 7 bases left in between. CDR3 residues: CSARLENYGYTF. In DNA, the CDR3 is TGCAGTGCTAGGCTGGAGAACTATGGCTACACCTTC.

The CDR3 DNA reads TGTGCCAGCTCACCCAGGGCAGATCAGGGCAATCAGCCCCAGCATTTT. Protein sequence: CASSPRADQGNQPQHF. The chain uses TRBV18 and TRBJ1-5; possible D gene TRBD1, 5 bases. The V gene lost 3 bases and the J gene lost 2 bases, with 14 bases spanning the gap. The CDR3 runs 16 residues. The germline CDR1 and CDR2 sequences are KGHSH and LQKENI.

Turning to this clonotype: This clone may be a read error of a much larger clone one base away. The CDR3 here is CASIGPGLAKGHEQFF. DNA for the CDR3: TGTGCCAGTATCGGACCGGGACTAGCGAAGGGCCATGAGCAGTTCTTC. The rearrangement joins TRBV19 to TRBJ2-1, with 10 bases identical to TRBD2. The germline CDR1 and CDR2 sequences are LNHDA and SQIVND (reference sequence). Trimming took 7 bases from V and 8 from J; bases not matched to a gene: 14. There are 16 residues in the CDR3.